These 22 T cell receptor beta chains originate from one sample sequenced in a study of OX40 agonist ivuxolimab in advanced cancers. Here immunoSEQ multiplex PCR was the method, and the copy in TCRdb shows in-frame clones only, minus some. The table lists 20,000 or so clones, roughly 90% of them singletons. The specimen comprised CD4+ or CD8+ T cells sorted from blood, sampled in a trial of the OX40 agonist ivuxolimab. The receptors originated from an adult with an advanced solid tumor such as melanoma, head and neck, liver or kidney cancer.

The chain links TRBV27 to TRBJ1-5, with TRBD1 matching over 11 bases. Germline trimming cut 0 bases from V and 9 bases from J; bases unmatched to any gene: 7. The CDR3 length is 16 residues. Looked up from germline, CDR1 is MNHEY and CDR2 is SMNVEV (reference sequence). CDR3 loop: CASSLSGTGGIMPQHF. The CDR3 DNA follows: TGTGCCAGCAGTTTATCTGGGACAGGGGGTATAATGCCCCAGCATTTT.

J is TRBJ1-5 and V is TRBV15; D is possibly TRBD1 (6 bases). Looked up from germline, CDR1 is LNHNV and CDR2 is YYDKDF (reference sequence). V was pared by 1 base and J by 6 bases, with 10 bases between. CDR3 length equals 14 residues. The CDR3 DNA is TGTGCCACCAGCAGAGGGGGGGCGCCTCAGCCCCAGCATTTT. It specifies CATSRGGAPQPQHF.

The chain joins TRBV27 to TRBJ2-1, with TRBD2 matching over 9 bases. This CDR3 spans 15 amino acids. Germline CDR1 reads MNHEY; CDR2 reads SMNVEV (reference sequence). Trimming took 8 bases from V and 4 from J; bases not matched to a gene: 9. The CDR3 sequence: CASRPLAGAYNEQFF. CDR3 nucleotides: TGTGCCAGCCGACCCTTAGCGGGAGCATACAATGAGCAGTTCTTC.

The rearrangement links TRBV30 to TRBJ1-2; D ambiguous. CDR1 and CDR2 from the germline V gene are GTSNPN and SVGIG (reference sequence). There are 14 residues in the CDR3. The germline V and J ends were trimmed by 1 base and 0 bases, with 9 bases remaining between them. The CDR3 bases are TGTGCCTGGAGTGGAGGCAGACCTAACTATGGCTACACCTTC. Translated: CAWSGGRPNYGYTF.

This rearrangement joins TRBV5-1 to TRBJ2-4, with TRBD1 matching over 9 bases. CDR3 length equals 16 residues. J was trimmed by 1 base and V by 0 bases; bases with no gene match: 2. Looked up from germline, CDR1 is SGHRS and CDR2 is YFSETQ. The DNA of the CDR3 is TGCGCCAGCAGCTTGGGTGGGACAGGGGCCAAAAACATTCAGTACTTC. Translated, it gives CASSLGGTGAKNIQYF. Variable domain in full (rest from reference TRBV5-1 and TRBJ2-4): KAGVTQTPRYLIKTRGQQVTLSCSPISGHRSVSWYQQTPGQGLQFLFEYFSETQRNKGNFPGRFSGRQFSNSRSEMNVSTLELGDSALYLCASSLGGTGAKNIQYFGAGTRLSVL.

J is TRBJ1-2 and V is TRBV7-9; a weak D match, TRBD1 (5 bases). This CDR3 is built from 14 residues. V dropped 0 bases and J dropped 4 bases, with 9 bases sitting between them. Germline CDR1 is SEHNR and CDR2 is FQNEAQ (reference sequence). The CDR3 is CASSLAGDLYGYTF. CDR3 DNA: TGTGCCAGCAGCTTAGCAGGGGACCTCTATGGCTACACCTTC. The entire variable domain, with the rest obtained from reference TRBV7-9 and TRBJ1-2, is as follows: DTGVSQNPRHKITKRGQNVTFRCDPISEHNRLYWYRQTLGQGPEFLTYFQNEAQLEKSRLLSDRFSAERPKGSFSTLEIQRTEQGDSAMYLCASSLAGDLYGYTFGSGTRLTVV.

V usage is TRBV4-1 and J usage is TRBJ2-7; 12 nucleotides match TRBD2. The CDR3 length is 19 residues. V gave up 0 bases and J gave up 4 bases; unmatched junction bases: 13. Germline V gene sequence: CDR1 MGHRA, CDR2 YSYEKL. The CDR3 loop reads CASSQDGAPSSGRAYEQYF. The CDR3 region has the DNA TGCGCCAGCAGCCAAGATGGTGCACCCTCTAGCGGGAGGGCTTACGAGCAGTACTTC.

V and J are TRBV18 and TRBJ2-5; D is unresolved. V was shortened by 2 bases and J by 2 bases, with 6 bases between the two germline ends. The germline V gene encodes CDR1 KGHSH and CDR2 LQKENI. The CDR3 runs to 13 residues. Here the CDR3 reads CASSPGFQETQYF. The CDR3 coding sequence is TGTGCCAGCTCACCAGGTTTTCAAGAGACCCAGTACTTC.

The gene calls are TRBV27 and TRBJ1-6, with D unclear. The CDR3 covers 16 residues. With 3 bases removed from V and 7 bases from J, the gap between germline ends came to 16 bases. Germline V lookup: CDR1 MNHEY, CDR2 SMNVEV (reference sequence). CDR3 sequence: CASSFVRPSANSPLHF. CDR3 bases: TGTGCCAGCAGTTTCGTCCGGCCTTCAGCAAATTCACCCCTCCACTTT.

J is TRBJ2-3 and V is TRBV9, with D tentatively TRBD1 or TRBD2 (5 bases each). The V gene lost 0 bases and the J gene lost 1 base, with 9 bases spanning the gap. Germline V gene data show CDR1 as SGDLS and CDR2 as YYNGEE. CDR3 length equals 15 residues. Here the CDR3 DNA reads TGTGCCAGCAGCGTAGGGGGGACCCGCACAGATACGCAGTATTTT. This sequence encodes CASSVGGTRTDTQYF.

The V and J genes are TRBV6-6 and TRBJ2-7, with D possibly being TRBD2 (6 bases). Germline V gene lookup returns CDR1 MNHNY and CDR2 SVGAGI (reference sequence). V lost 7 bases and J lost 3, with 16 bases in between. The CDR3 sequence is 14 residues long. CDR3 in amino acids: CASMGLGPHYEQYF. In nucleotides, the CDR3 is TGTGCCAGCATGGGACTCGGACCTCACTACGAGCAGTACTTC.

This chain uses TRBV9 with TRBJ2-7, with 10 bases lining up with TRBD1. Looked up from germline, CDR1 is SGDLS and CDR2 is YYNGEE. V gave up 0 bases and J gave up 4 bases; unmatched junction bases: 1. There are 14 residues in the CDR3. The CDR3, as DNA: TGTGCCAGCAGCGTAGGACAGGGGGCTTACGAGCAGTACTTC. Translating gives CASSVGQGAYEQYF.

The V gene is TRBV14, the J gene TRBJ1-6, with D uncertain. The V gene lost 1 base and the J gene lost 7 bases, with 23 bases spanning the gap. The CDR3 contains 19 residues. Germline V lookup: CDR1 SGHDN, CDR2 FVKESK. CDR3 in DNA: TGTGCCAGCAGCCAAGCCCGTGGCGAAGCGATCGCGCGCAATTCACCCCTCCACTTT. Protein: CASSQARGEAIARNSPLHF.

The genes are TRBV7-9 and TRBJ2-5; the D gene is possibly TRBD1 (5 bases). The CDR3 contains 15 residues. Trimming took 4 bases from V and 5 from J, leaving 17 bases between them. CDR1 is SEHNR, CDR2 FQNEAQ, per germline (reference sequence). The DNA for the CDR3 is TGTGCCAGCAGCTCGCCTAGGGGATTGAGGGAGACCCAGTACTTC. Its translation is CASSSPRGLRETQYF.

The rearrangement uses TRBV6-5 and TRBJ2-1; the D gene is possibly TRBD2 (5 bases). CDR3 length: 14 amino acids. Per the germline V gene, CDR1 is MNHEY and CDR2 is SVGAGI. Trimming cost V 6 bases and J 14 bases, with 23 bases left between them. This chain's CDR3 is CASSDTRTVRGEFF. CDR3 nucleotide sequence: TGTGCCAGCAGCGATACCCGGACTGTCCGTGGGGAGTTCTTC.

This clone was observed a handful of times. The V gene is TRBV28, the J gene TRBJ1-2; D is undetermined. This CDR3 region has 15 residues. Trimming took off 6 bases at V and 0 bases at J, with 14 bases between the two ends. Germline loops: CDR1 MDHEN, CDR2 SYDVKM. DNA for the CDR3: TGTGCCAGCAGGCCCCTGGGAGGAACTAACTATGGCTACACCTTC. It translates to CASRPLGGTNYGYTF.

The V and J genes are TRBV6-5 and TRBJ1-2; the match to TRBD1 covers 7 bases. Germline trimming cut 1 base from V and 2 bases from J; bases unmatched to any gene: 4. Germline V gives CDR1 MNHEY, CDR2 SVGAGI. This CDR3 is 15 amino acids long. In DNA form, the CDR3 reads TGTGCCAGCAGTTACTTAGGGACAGCCAACTATGGCTACACCTTC. Its translation: CASSYLGTANYGYTF.

The chain links TRBV28 to TRBJ2-1, with D possibly called TRBD1 or TRBD2 (5 bases each). V dropped 1 base and J dropped 0 bases, with 16 bases sitting between them. CDR1 MDHEN and CDR2 SYDVKM come from the germline V gene. The CDR3 runs 18 residues. The CDR3 DNA sequence: TGTGCCAGCAGTTTATTAGGTCGGGCTGGGGGCTCCTACAATGAGCAGTTCTTC. This encodes CASSLLGRAGGSYNEQFF. Using reference TRBV28 and TRBJ2-1 for the parts outside the CDR3, the full variable domain is DVKVTQSSRYLVKRTGEKVFLECVQDMDHENMFWYRQDPGLGLRLIYFSYDVKMKEKGDIPEGYSVSREKKERFSLILESASTNQTSMYLCASSLLGRAGGSYNEQFFGPGTRLTVL.

V usage is TRBV5-1 and J usage is TRBJ2-7, with 7 bases matching TRBD2. Germline-derived CDR1 and CDR2 are SGHRS and YFSETQ. The V segment lost 0 bases and the J segment 3 bases; nucleotides outside the gene matches: 6. This CDR3 comprises 15 residues. The CDR3 protein is CASSLAGSGYYEQYF. The CDR3 coding sequence is TGCGCCAGCAGCTTGGCCGGTAGCGGGTACTACGAGCAGTACTTC.

The V call is TRBV2, the J call TRBJ1-4; D unresolved. This CDR3 has 10 amino acids. V was shortened by 7 bases and J by 6 bases, with 3 bases between the two germline ends. Germline CDR1 is SNHLY and CDR2 is FYNNEI. The CDR3: CASKYEKLFF. The CDR3 coding sequence is TGTGCCAGCAAGTATGAAAAACTGTTTTTT.

V and J are TRBV19 and TRBJ2-7, with a weak D call TRBD1 (6 bases). Per the germline V gene, CDR1 is LNHDA and CDR2 is SQIVND (reference sequence). The CDR3 length is 15 residues. V was clipped by 5 bases and J by 3 bases, with 17 bases between them. The CDR3 is CASSSHREYRYEQYF. The CDR3 DNA reads as TGTGCCAGTAGTTCGCACAGGGAGTACCGCTACGAGCAGTACTTC.

The chain couples TRBV5-1 to TRBJ2-2; D is undetermined. CDR1 SGHRS and CDR2 YFSETQ come from the germline V gene. V lost 0 bases and J lost 0, with 3 bases in between. CDR3 length equals 14 residues. In nucleotides, the CDR3 is TGCGCCAGCAGCTTGGAAGCGAACACCGGGGAGCTGTTTTTT. The encoded protein is CASSLEANTGELFF.